These 3 T cell receptor beta chains originate from one sample sequenced in a study of cytomegalovirus exposure and HLA in healthy donors. 60 Vbeta and 13 Jbeta primers were used in PCR. Repertoires were generated with immunoSEQ multiplex PCR, while TCRdb's copy carries only in-frame clones and drops some. The table shows approximately 150,000 clones, with around 78% occurring only once. Specimen: PBMCs. These receptors came from a woman younger than 30 in good health and CMV-seropositive.

The rearrangement links TRBV9 to TRBJ2-1; TRBD1 matches at 10 bases. The CDR3 covers 19 residues. Germline assignment: CDR1 SGDLS and CDR2 YYNGEE. Losses at the gene ends were 4 bases for V and 7 bases for J; bases not matched to a gene: 20. The CDR3 here is CASSPRLTGGYLQKNEQFF. Written as DNA, the CDR3 is TGTGCCAGCAGCCCCCGTCTGACAGGGGGCTATCTACAGAAGAATGAGCAGTTCTTC.

The chain employs TRBV11-2 and TRBJ2-2; 9 positions match TRBD1. CDR3 length: 15 residues. V lost 4 bases to trimming and J lost 6 bases; unmatched junction nucleotides: 6. Germline CDR1 SGHAT, CDR2 FQNNGV. CDR3 sequence: CASSSGTGQAGELFF. The DNA of the CDR3 is TGTGCCAGCAGCTCCGGGACAGGGCAGGCCGGGGAGCTGTTTTTT.

The V and J genes are TRBV15 and TRBJ1-5, with TRBD1 identical over 7 bases. Germline trimming cut 0 bases from V and 0 bases from J; bases unmatched to any gene: 8. Germline lookup yields CDR1 LNHNV and CDR2 YYDKDF (reference sequence). The CDR3 is 18 residues long. The chain's CDR3 is CATSRDRPGQYSNQPQHF. CDR3 nucleotide sequence: TGTGCCACCAGCAGAGATCGGCCGGGACAGTATAGCAATCAGCCCCAGCATTTT.